This TCR beta chain appears in the sequencing data of a study of post-analysis software for immune sequencing data. The study, taken as a whole, reports: A handful of TRBV segments (TRBV5-6, TRBV5-1 and TRBV20-1 among them) occurred more frequently in patients than in controls. F measure showed strong co-clustering of same-batch samples. Multiple sclerosis patients showed significantly lower normalized Chao1 diversity than controls did.

The CDR3 is 17 amino acids. Germline CDR1 reads DFQATT; CDR2 reads SNEGSKA (reference sequence). J gave up 2 bases and V 4 bases, and 11 bases lay outside the gene matches. A single count supports this clonotype. Its antigen is still unknown. Carried by the TCR beta cDNA libraries were unique molecular identifiers. It was from about 1 to 10 million T cells that about 500,000 cDNA molecules came. TCRdb re-called the PCR reads with MiXCR, one entry per CDR3 protein. Among about 810,000 distinct CDR3 sequences, under 70% were seen once, and the ten largest hold 4.6%. This rearrangement joins TRBV20-1 to TRBJ2-1, with 10 bases matching TRBD2. This clonotype was obtained from a girl aged 5-17 years with multiple sclerosis. Sample: blood. The chain's CDR3 is CSATGLAGASPYNEQFF. The CDR3 nucleotides read TGCAGTGCTACGGGGCTAGCGGGAGCCTCACCCTACAATGAGCAGTTCTTC.